This section outlines one T cell receptor (beta chain) sequence together with its context. What it binds is unknown. TCR beta cDNA libraries had unique molecular identifiers. A population of about 0.95 to 10 million T cells gave rise to roughly 490,000 cDNA molecules. Using its own MiXCR run on the PCR reads, TCRdb lists one record per CDR3 protein. The data contain roughly 870,000 distinct CDR3 sequences, 53% of them singletons. The entry originates in a study of post-analysis software for immune sequencing data. Background on the study: Multiple sclerosis in the patients followed relapsing-remitting, secondary progressive and progressive-relapsing courses. Study-wide points: Samples prepared in the same batch strongly co-clustered by F measure. Versus controls, multiple sclerosis patients showed significantly lower diversity (normalized Chao1). Among several TRBV segments more frequent in patients than controls were TRBV5-6, TRBV5-1 and TRBV20-1.

V lost 6 bases and J lost 12, with 23 bases in between. The CDR3 is 14 amino acids. Germline CDR1 and CDR2: SGHAT and FQNNGV. The TCR sequence derives from a girl aged 5-17 years with multiple sclerosis. The chain recombines TRBV11-2 with TRBJ1-2; D perhaps matches TRBD1 (5 bases). Sequenced: blood. In DNA, the CDR3 is TGTGCCAGCAGTCCGGGGACCCGGGGGTTTCGGGACACCTTC. Translating gives CASSPGTRGFRDTF.